The entry below gives a single T cell receptor beta chain sequence along with its context. Time point indicated: newly diagnosed GD, antithyroid drugs for less than 3 months. Isolated PBMC RNA provided the starting material for the TCR library. This CDR3 has 15 amino acids. From germline, CDR1 is SGHDN and CDR2 FVKESK. V shed 2 bases and J 5 bases; nucleotides not matched to a gene: 8. Arm-PCR of CDR3 regions and iRepertoire HTBI primers were the basis on which TCR beta libraries were built. TCRdb ran MiXCR on the multiplex PCR reads and lists one entry per CDR3 protein. The sample holds around 420,000 distinct CDR3 sequences, approximately 15% seen once. The sample originates from a study of regulatory T cells in long-lasting Graves disease. The same sample was also studied in work on T cells in Graves' hyperthyroidism and ophthalmopathy. This second study says: Used for diagnoses were clinical symptoms, serum thyroxine and TRAb, thyroid ultrasound and orbital computed tomography. In the blood, most expanded thyroid clonotypes above 0.001 appeared as well.

Sequenced material: peripheral blood mononuclear cells (PBMCs), taken at new diagnosis, from a patient treated with antithyroid drugs. This rearrangement joins TRBV14 to TRBJ2-5; 7 nucleotides line up with TRBD1. This clonotype was obtained from a middle-aged woman with Graves disease. The CDR3 loop reads CASSQMSTGLETQYF. CDR3 bases: TGTGCCAGCAGCCAAATGTCGACAGGGCTGGAGACCCAGTACTTC.